This T cell receptor (beta chain) was obtained from a study of T cell repertoires in cytomegalovirus infection. Background on the study: Evidence of both CMV infection and a matching HLA type came from public TCR beta signatures.

Study findings and constraints: Cumulative frequency (of public TCR beta family members) identified carriers of CMV plus the relevant HLA. CMV-specific TCR beta clonotypes restricted by HLA-C were the ones dominating the ex vivo response.

This clonotype was counted ten times or more. What it recognizes is unknown. The CDR3 loop spans 15 amino acids. The germline V and J ends were trimmed by 3 bases and 4 bases, with 13 bases remaining between them. Germline V lookup: CDR1 ENHRY, CDR2 SYGVKD. In TCRdb, the reads were re-called with MiXCR into one record per CDR3 protein. The repertoire holds around 740,000 distinct CDR3 sequences, under 40% seen once, with 2.5% to 3% in the top ten. This rearrangement joins TRBV10-3 to TRBJ1-5; no clear D gene. Sequenced input: PBMCs. The source of this sequence is a human donor in good health (CMV status not recorded). Some clones in this sample may be carry-over from other donors' samples. CDR3 DNA: TGTGCCATCAGTGATAAGGGAGTCGGGAATCAGCCCCAGCATTTT. Protein sequence: CAISDKGVGNQPQHF.